Listed below are T cell receptor beta chains from one sample, sequenced in a study of early T cells in non-severe SARS-CoV-2 infection. Via MiXCR, TCRdb re-called the 5' RACE reads, giving one row per CDR3 protein. The table shows fewer than 65,000 distinct CDR3 sequences, with around 12% occurring only once. Material: whole blood. These receptors were taken from an adult who was a healthcare worker with PCR-confirmed SARS-CoV-2 infection or an uninfected control (not recorded which). The CDR3 runs from the conserved cysteine through the conserved F or W. A D gene is named only where the DNA matches it firmly. Clone sizes are given selectively: once, few, many, or a class where the clone is expanded.

CDR3: CATQSLGDEQFF
DNA: TGTGCCACTCAGTCCCTGGGGGATGAGCAGTTCTTC
size: NA
J: TRBJ2-1
V: TRBV2
D: NA
length: 12

CDR3: CASRTSGLTDTQYF
DNA: TGTGCCAGTAGAACCAGCGGTCTCACAGATACGCAGTATTTT
size: many
J: TRBJ2-3
V: TRBV19
D: NA
length: 14

CDR3: CASARSPYEQYF
DNA: TGTGCCTCGGCCCGCAGTCCATACGAGCAGTACTTC
size: few
J: TRBJ2-7
V: TRBV7-9
D: NA
length: 12

CDR3: CAISEVTDTQYF
DNA: TGTGCCATCAGTGAGGTGACAGATACGCAGTATTTT
size: NA
J: TRBJ2-3
V: TRBV10-3
D: NA
length: 12

CDR3: CASSSGQREAFF
DNA: TGTGCCAGCAGTTCAGGACAGAGGGAAGCTTTCTTT
size: many
J: TRBJ1-1
V: TRBV6-6
D: NA
length: 12

CDR3: CASSQEDRLAGDVSSYNEQFF
DNA: TGTGCCAGCAGCCAAGAGGATAGGCTAGCGGGGGACGTGAGCTCCTACAATGAGCAGTTCTTC
size: few
J: TRBJ2-1
V: TRBV3-1
D: TRBD2
length: 21

CDR3: CASSQRQTGGGNEQFF
DNA: TGCGCCAGCAGCCAACGTCAGACAGGGGGAGGGAATGAGCAGTTCTTC
size: NA
J: TRBJ2-1
V: TRBV4-3
D: TRBD1
length: 16

CDR3: CASSYSRYGYTF
DNA: TGTGCCAGCAGTTACTCTCGCTATGGCTACACCTTC
size: many
J: TRBJ1-2
V: TRBV6-6
D: NA
length: 12

CDR3: CSAPGQGGTYYGYTF
DNA: TGCAGTGCTCCCGGACAGGGGGGGACGTACTATGGCTACACCTTC
size: few
J: TRBJ1-2
V: TRBV20-1
D: TRBD1
length: 15

CDR3: CASSQEARQIDYGYTF
DNA: TGCGCCAGCAGCCAAGAAGCGAGACAGATAGACTATGGCTACACCTTC
size: many
J: TRBJ1-2
V: TRBV4-3
D: NA
length: 16

CDR3: CASSGGAHEQYF
DNA: TGTGCCAGCAGCGGGGGTGCCCACGAGCAGTACTTC
size: NA
J: TRBJ2-7
V: TRBV27
D: NA
length: 12

CDR3: CASSFLDRGVDSPLHF
DNA: TGTGCCAGCAGTTTTCTCGACAGGGGCGTCGATTCACCCCTCCACTTT
size: NA
J: TRBJ1-6
V: TRBV27
D: TRBD1
length: 16

CDR3: CASSLELKPDTHNEQFF
DNA: TGTGCCAGCAGCTTAGAGCTAAAGCCTGACACACACAATGAGCAGTTCTTC
size: many
J: TRBJ2-1
V: TRBV7-9
D: NA
length: 17

CDR3: CASSLTGVKGAYEQYF
DNA: TGTGCCAGCTCTCTGACAGGGGTGAAGGGGGCCTACGAGCAGTACTTC
size: NA
J: TRBJ2-7
V: TRBV18
D: TRBD1
length: 16

CDR3: CASSPNPEGRNEQFF
DNA: TGTGCCAGCAGCCCCAACCCGGAGGGGCGGAATGAGCAGTTCTTC
size: few
J: TRBJ2-1
V: TRBV7-2
D: NA
length: 15

CDR3: CASSSTGVGNEKLFF
DNA: TGTGCCAGCTCATCGACAGGTGTTGGTAATGAAAAACTGTTTTTT
size: few
J: TRBJ1-4
V: TRBV18
D: NA
length: 15

CDR3: CASSLLGQNTEAFF
DNA: TGTGCCAGCAGCTTACTAGGACAGAACACTGAAGCTTTCTTT
size: many
J: TRBJ1-1
V: TRBV7-2
D: NA
length: 14

CDR3: CSVEEGQGETQYF
DNA: TGCAGCGTTGAGGAGGGACAGGGAGAGACCCAGTACTTC
size: NA
J: TRBJ2-5
V: TRBV29-1
D: TRBD1
length: 13

CDR3: CAISESELTGGKNIQYF
DNA: TGTGCCATCAGTGAGTCCGAATTAACAGGGGGCAAAAACATTCAGTACTTC
size: many
J: TRBJ2-4
V: TRBV10-3
D: TRBD1
length: 17

CDR3: CASSFRHWTEVGEQYF
DNA: TGTGCCAGCAGCTTTCGTCACTGGACTGAGGTTGGGGAGCAGTACTTC
size: few
J: TRBJ2-7
V: TRBV5-6
D: NA
length: 16

CDR3: CASSSDRGSQETQYF
DNA: TGTGCCAGCAGTTCGGACAGGGGCTCCCAAGAGACCCAGTACTTC
size: many
J: TRBJ2-5
V: TRBV6-5
D: TRBD1
length: 15

CDR3: CATHSYRGNEQFF
DNA: TGTGCCACCCACTCTTACAGGGGCAATGAGCAGTTCTTC
size: many
J: TRBJ2-1
V: TRBV10-3
D: TRBD1
length: 13

CDR3: CASSLAPGGGYQETQYF
DNA: TGTGCCAGCAGCTTAGCCCCTGGCGGGGGGTACCAAGAGACCCAGTACTTC
size: many
J: TRBJ2-5
V: TRBV7-2
D: TRBD2
length: 17